What follows describes a single T cell receptor (beta chain). It lacks a known antigen. No much larger clonotype is one base removed from it; base qualities were not supplied. This entry comes from a study of cytomegalovirus exposure and HLA in healthy donors (dated by TCRdb to the late 2010s). As for the study more broadly: A later analysis indicated that the roughly 130 validation repertoires were generated on the platform also employed for the 650 to 850 repertoires of the first cohort. The study aimed to test whether cataloging public T cell receptors could reveal signatures of past pathogen exposure. Besides the first cohort of under 700 subjects, a separate validation cohort made up of 90 to 150 different subjects was used. To predict cytomegalovirus infection status, the study combined high-throughput TCR immunosequencing, statistical association of individual TCRs with disease status, and machine learning.

Study-wide findings and limitations: According to the authors, the approach could potentially be generalized to other disease states and immunological phenotypes. Most TCR sequences were observed very rarely across donors, whereas some public TCRs were present in many individuals. Cytomegalovirus status was reported to be diagnosed by the classifier with high specificity and sensitivity in both the original and validation cohorts. A later analysis had no HLA typing for the validation cohort, so co-occurrence there was scored across all 120 or so repertoires. A later analysis found that TCRs clustered in the first cohort also tended to co-occur in the roughly 110 validation repertoires, with 94% of cluster scores above 0. A few of the identified cytomegalovirus-associated TCR beta chains were confirmed in vitro to be specific for cytomegalovirus antigens. The study listed 164 TCR beta chains as associated with cytomegalovirus.

The library relied on the immunoSEQ multiplex PCR assay. The original pipeline was this. A statistical classification framework was built for diagnosing cytomegalovirus status from the catalog of TCR beta chain sequences. The table was pulled from immuneACCESS by TCRdb, which kept in-frame rearrangements only. Such tables lose some clones; where checked, under half of the loss comes from unresolved V genes, and the rest has no known cause. V, J and clone size are those of that table, while D and trimming were read from the DNA. The sample table contains 180,000 or so clones; only one count was recorded for around nine tenths of them. In total, the top ten clones hold more than 5.5% of the sample. Counted from cysteine to phenylalanine, this CDR3 has 14 amino acids. The DNA shown is the 42-base CDR3, in frame from base 1. V and J lose 6 bases and 3 bases, and a span of 12 bases separates them. Taken from the germline V gene (reference sequence), the CDR1 and CDR2 loops are LNHDA and SQIVND.

The donors were included in the validation cohort of 120 subjects, a group kept apart from the approximately 700-subject first cohort. This chain is built from TRBV19 and TRBJ1-5, with no D gene named confidently. Sequenced: PBMCs. This receptor was obtained from a man aged 30 to 39 in good health and CMV-seropositive. The DNA reads TGTGCCAGTAGGGGAGACACAAACAATCAGCCCCAGCATTTT. Its amino acids are CASRGDTNNQPQHF. Reference TRBV19 and TRBJ1-5 proteins supply the regions before and after the CDR3; the full variable domain is: DGGITQSPKYLFRKEGQNVTLSCEQNLNHDAMYWYRQDPGQGLRLIYYSQIVNDFQKGDIAEGYSVSREKKESFPLTVTSAQKNPTAFYLCASRGDTNNQPQHFGDGTRLSIL.